These 18 T cell receptor beta chains originate from one sample sequenced in a study of early T cells in non-severe SARS-CoV-2 infection. Via MiXCR, TCRdb re-called the 5' RACE reads, giving one row per CDR3 protein. The data hold fewer than 120,000 distinct CDR3 sequences, with roughly 12% observed a single time. Sequencing was performed on whole blood, taken at baseline. The receptors here all came from an adult who was a healthcare worker with PCR-confirmed SARS-CoV-2 infection or an uninfected control (not recorded which).

The chain employs TRBV29-1 and TRBJ2-7; no clear D. The CDR3 is made up of 12 amino acids. Trimming stripped 4 bases from V and 0 bases from J, with 7 bases between. Germline V gene lookup returns CDR1 SQVTM and CDR2 ANQGSEA. CDR3 residues: CSVANSSYEQYF. CDR3 DNA: TGCAGCGTTGCGAACAGCTCCTACGAGCAGTACTTC.

This clonotype was seen many times. V gene TRBV6-1 combines with J gene TRBJ1-5; a weak D match, TRBD1 (6 bases). The V and J ends lost 2 bases and 6 bases respectively, with 11 bases between them. CDR1 is MNHNS and CDR2 is SASEGT in the germline V gene. The CDR3 loop spans 14 amino acids. This chain's CDR3 is CASSERGGRQPQHF. For the CDR3, the DNA is TGTGCCAGCAGTGAAAGAGGGGGACGTCAGCCCCAGCATTTT.

This clonotype has more than one count but fewer than ten. The CDR3 bases are TGTGCCAGCAGTTTTCTTGGTGGCGGGTCCGCCTACGAGCAGTACTTC. Its protein is CASSFLGGGSAYEQYF. The rearrangement links TRBV27 to TRBJ2-7; a possible D gene is TRBD2 (5 bases). This CDR3 comprises 16 residues. CDR1 and CDR2 from the germline V gene are MNHEY and SMNVEV (reference sequence). V lost 3 bases and J lost 2, with 17 bases in between.

This clonotype was found a few times. The rearrangement links TRBV20-1 to TRBJ2-1; 9 bases align to TRBD1. The germline CDR1 and CDR2 sequences are DFQATT and SNEGSKA (reference sequence). This CDR3 has 12 residues. The chain's CDR3 is CSGTGNIDEQFF. The DNA of the CDR3 is TGCAGCGGGACAGGGAATATCGATGAGCAGTTCTTC.

There are a few counts of this clonotype. The chain links TRBV20-1 to TRBJ2-1, with D possibly matching TRBD1 (6 bases). This CDR3 has 11 residues. Trimming took 5 bases from V and 7 from J, leaving 9 bases between them. Germline-derived CDR1 and CDR2 are DFQATT and SNEGSKA (reference sequence). CDR3 bases: TGCAGTGCTCACAGGGTAAATGAGCAGTTCTTC. Its translation is CSAHRVNEQFF.

The V and J genes are TRBV7-9 and TRBJ2-5, with D possibly called TRBD1 or TRBD2 (5 bases each). CDR1 and CDR2 (germline): SEHNR, FQNEAQ (reference sequence). The CDR3 covers 13 residues. V lost 1 base to trimming and J lost 5 bases, with 8 bases between them. In nucleotides, the CDR3 is TGTGCCAGCAGCTTAGTAGGGGACGAGACCCAGTACTTC. As protein: CASSLVGDETQYF. Drawing the rest from reference TRBV7-9 and TRBJ2-5, the complete variable domain is DTGVSQNPRHKITKRGQNVTFRCDPISEHNRLYWYRQTLGQGPEFLTYFQNEAQLEKSRLLSDRFSAERPKGSFSTLEIQRTEQGDSAMYLCASSLVGDETQYFGPGTRLLVL.

This clonotype appeared many times. The chain employs TRBV29-1 and TRBJ2-1; possibly TRBD2 for D (6 bases). Germline V gene sequence: CDR1 SQVTM, CDR2 ANQGSEA. The CDR3 contains 13 residues. Trimming removed 7 bases at V and 8 bases at J, with 18 bases between. The CDR3 DNA follows: TGCAGCGGCGGGGACGGACCCTGGTATGAGCAGTTCTTC. The encoded protein is CSGGDGPWYEQFF.

The gene calls are TRBV7-2 and TRBJ2-7; possibly TRBD1 for D (5 bases). Germline CDR1 SGHTA, CDR2 FQGNSA. Trimming took 2 bases from V and 2 from J, leaving 10 bases between them. The CDR3 has 14 amino acids. In nucleotides, the CDR3 is TGTGCCAGCAGCTTACAGGGAAATGCCTACGAGCAGTACTTC. Its protein is CASSLQGNAYEQYF.

This clonotype was picked up one time. V usage is TRBV19 and J usage is TRBJ2-4, with 8 bases matching TRBD1. V gave up 5 bases and J gave up 11 bases; unmatched junction bases: 20. Germline assignment: CDR1 LNHDA and CDR2 SQIVND (reference sequence). CDR3 size: 17 residues. This chain's CDR3 is CASSVRQGRKLVKLQYF. In DNA form, the CDR3 reads TGTGCCAGTAGTGTAAGACAGGGGAGGAAACTTGTAAAACTTCAGTACTTC.

This chain links TRBV13 with TRBJ2-1; the D gene is possibly TRBD1 (5 bases). The V gene's germline CDR1 is PRHDT and CDR2 FYEKMQ (reference sequence). Trimming stripped 3 bases from V and 5 bases from J, with 17 bases between. This CDR3 contains 16 residues. CDR3: CASSLLQEAANNEQFF. Here the CDR3 DNA reads TGTGCCAGCAGCTTGTTACAGGAAGCCGCTAACAATGAGCAGTTCTTC.

This chain joins TRBV6-5 and TRBJ1-1; no definite D call. V was cut by 7 bases and J by 1 base, with 13 bases left in between. The CDR3 length is 14 residues. Germline V gene sequence: CDR1 MNHEY, CDR2 SVGAGI. The CDR3 region has the DNA TGTGCCAGCACCGTCAGACTTACGAACACTGAAGCTTTCTTT. Amino acids: CASTVRLTNTEAFF.

The chain employs TRBV29-1 and TRBJ2-1; tentative D call: TRBD1 (7 bases). Germline V lookup: CDR1 SQVTM, CDR2 ANQGSEA. The CDR3 covers 10 residues. Trimming stripped 7 bases from V and 9 bases from J, with 10 bases between. CDR3 protein: CSGGDSEQFF. In DNA form, the CDR3 reads TGCAGCGGCGGGGACAGTGAGCAGTTCTTC.

As to this clonotype: Being one base from a much bigger clone, this may be a read error. The CDR3 nucleotides are TGTGCCTCTAAGCGGGGTAGCATAGATACGCAGTATTTT. It encodes CASKRGSIDTQYF. V usage is TRBV30 and J usage is TRBJ2-3; 7 bases are shared with TRBD2. Germline V gives CDR1 GTSNPN, CDR2 SVGIG (reference sequence). The CDR3 contains 13 residues.

This clonotype was detected a few times. The chain employs TRBV7-2 and TRBJ1-1; no clear D. V lost 3 bases to trimming and J lost 0 bases, with 17 bases between them. The CDR3 covers 17 residues. Germline CDR1 and CDR2: SGHTA and FQGNSA. CDR3 nucleotide sequence: TGTGCCAGCAGCTTCAGAAGGCTAGGGCACATGAACACTGAAGCTTTCTTT. Encoded protein: CASSFRRLGHMNTEAFF.

This clonotype was seen a handful of times. CDR3: CASSRLLDTQYF. CDR3 nucleotides: TGTGCCAGCAGCCGATTGTTAGATACGCAGTATTTT. This chain uses TRBV3-1 with TRBJ2-3; no reliable D call. V shed 4 bases and J shed 5 bases, with 7 bases lying between them. From germline, CDR1 is LGHDT and CDR2 YNNKEL (reference sequence). The CDR3 spans 12 residues.

This clonotype was observed a few times. The V and J genes are TRBV27 and TRBJ2-2; D unclear. Germline CDR1 is MNHEY and CDR2 is SMNVEV (reference sequence). The CDR3 length is 13 residues. Trimming shortened V by 3 bases and J by 6 bases, and 8 bases separated the two germline ends. The CDR3 protein is CASSFTAAGELFF. The CDR3 bases are TGTGCCAGCAGTTTCACGGCAGCCGGGGAGCTGTTTTTT.

Many counts were recorded for this clonotype. The chain joins TRBV2 to TRBJ1-1; perhaps TRBD1 as D (5 bases). Trimming took off 2 bases at V and 1 base at J, with 11 bases between the two ends. The CDR3 extends over 15 amino acids. The V gene's germline CDR1 is SNHLY and CDR2 FYNNEI. In DNA, the CDR3 is TGTGCCAGCAGTGAACTGGGTGGGGGGAACACTGAAGCTTTCTTT. The encoded protein is CASSELGGGNTEAFF.

This clonotype was found a few times. V gene TRBV27 combines with J gene TRBJ2-3; D is perhaps TRBD2 (6 bases). The V end was cut by 7 bases, the J end by 5 bases, with 10 bases between. Per germline, CDR1 MNHEY and CDR2 SMNVEV (reference sequence). The CDR3 is 12 amino acids. This chain's CDR3 is CASNDGGDTQYF. The CDR3 DNA follows: TGTGCCAGCAATGACGGGGGAGATACGCAGTATTTT.